Presented here are 8 T cell receptor beta chains from one specimen sequenced in a study of blood T cells in healthy people across ages (dated by TCRdb to 2013 to 2016). Receptors were amplified or captured by 5' RACE. Instrument used: Illumina HiSeq 2500. A second roughly 6 to 11 cycle PCR used a sample-barcoded 5' primer and a J-beta primer mix. TCRdb handled the public reads itself, with Q25 trimming in fastp and clone calling in MiXCR, and kept productive beta chains. Each entry merges the rows of one CDR3 protein and shows their most common DNA and genes. The table for this sample lists 800,000 or so distinct CDR3 sequences; approximately 59% of them were counted only once. The ten largest make up around 30% of the sample. The sequenced sample consisted of blood. These receptor sequences come from a man aged 25-40 years in good health.

The chain uses TRBV7-3 and TRBJ1-2; 9 bases fit TRBD1. Looked up from germline, CDR1 is SGHTA and CDR2 is FQGTGA. The CDR3 spans 17 residues. With 5 bases clipped from V and 6 bases from J, the junction kept 16 bases outside the gene matches. CDR3 sequence: CASSATGTGTYFDGYTF. DNA for the CDR3: TGTGCCAGCAGCGCGACGGGGACAGGGACTTATTTTGATGGCTACACCTTC.

There are a few counts of this clonotype. This chain joins TRBV20-1 and TRBJ2-4; 10 bases are shared with TRBD1. Germline V gene data show CDR1 as DFQATT and CDR2 as SNEGSKA (reference sequence). This CDR3 comprises 15 residues. CDR3 DNA: TGCAGGGGGGGGACAGGGGTAGAAGAGGGAGACATTCAGTACTTC. This encodes CRGGTGVEEGDIQYF.

The chain uses TRBV12-3 or TRBV12-4 and TRBJ1-1; no clear D. This CDR3 contains 13 residues. V lost 5 bases and J lost 1, with 8 bases in between. The CDR3 reads CASSADPNTEAFF. Written as DNA, the CDR3 is TGTGCCAGCAGTGCCGATCCGAACACTGAAGCTTTCTTT.

This chain connects TRBV9 to TRBJ2-3; 8 bases agree with TRBD2. Germline CDR1 is SGDLS and CDR2 is YYNGEE. The CDR3 is made up of 17 amino acids. V gave up 4 bases and J gave up 5 bases; unmatched junction bases: 15. CDR3: CASSFRGSGGAVDTQYF. CDR3 bases: TGTGCCAGCAGCTTCCGAGGAAGCGGGGGCGCGGTAGATACGCAGTATTTT.

This clonotype has a handful of counts. The V and J genes are TRBV7-9 and TRBJ1-2; weak D call: TRBD1 (5 bases). Looked up from germline, CDR1 is SEHNR and CDR2 is FQNEAQ (reference sequence). The CDR3 contains 15 residues. V was pared by 5 bases and J by 6 bases, with 19 bases between. The CDR3 is CASSPRSGGSNGYTF. CDR3 bases: TGTGCCAGCAGCCCTCGATCGGGGGGATCAAATGGCTACACCTTC.

This clonotype was counted only a few times. This may be a read error, as it is one base from a much larger clone. The chain uses TRBV5-1 and TRBJ2-1; TRBD1 matches at 11 bases. Germline V gene sequence: CDR1 SGHRS, CDR2 YFSETQ. V gave up 4 bases and J gave up 10 bases; unmatched junction bases: 13. The CDR3 sequence is 16 residues long. The CDR3 reads CASSPAGTGGKVEQFF. The CDR3 bases are TGCGCCAGCAGCCCAGCCGGGACAGGGGGGAAAGTAGAGCAGTTCTTC.

This chain links TRBV5-1 with TRBJ2-6; D remains unclear. Germline assignment: CDR1 SGHRS and CDR2 YFSETQ. Trimming took 5 bases from V and 1 from J, leaving 16 bases between them. The CDR3 has 17 residues. CDR3 protein: CASRIGFGVSGANVLTF. Written as DNA, the CDR3 is TGCGCCAGCAGAATCGGATTCGGTGTATCTGGGGCCAACGTCCTGACTTTC. The entire variable domain, with the rest obtained from reference TRBV5-1 and TRBJ2-6, is as follows: KAGVTQTPRYLIKTRGQQVTLSCSPISGHRSVSWYQQTPGQGLQFLFEYFSETQRNKGNFPGRFSGRQFSNSRSEMNVSTLELGDSALYLCASRIGFGVSGANVLTFGAGSRLTVL.

This chain joins TRBV29-1 and TRBJ2-5; 9 bases align to TRBD2. The V gene end was trimmed by 6 bases and the J gene end by 5 bases; junction bases not matched to a gene: 4. This CDR3 is built from 12 residues. Germline lookup yields CDR1 SQVTM and CDR2 ANQGSEA. The CDR3 coding sequence is TGCAGCGTCCGCGGGGGGGTCGAGACCCAGTACTTC. This translates into CSVRGGVETQYF. The complete variable domain, with remaining parts taken from reference TRBV29-1 and TRBJ2-5, reads SAVISQKPSRDICQRGTSLTIQCQVDSQVTMMFWYRQQPGQSLTLIATANQGSEATYESGFVIDKFPISRPNLTFSTLTVSNMSPEDSSIYLCSVRGGVETQYFGPGTRLLVL.